This T cell receptor beta chain was retrieved from a study of persistence of HIV-infected CD4 T cells. The libraries were made with immunoSEQ version 4 in survey mode. This table comes from immunoSEQ multiplex PCR, and its TCRdb copy is limited to in-frame clones, with some not included. Of under 35,000 clones listed, roughly 70% are singletons. Points on this clone: Its specificity is not known.

The germline V gene has CDR1 LNHDA and CDR2 SQIVND (reference sequence). CDR3 size: 13 residues. Trimming pared 5 bases from V and 8 bases from J, leaving 14 bases between. Overlapping HIV-1 Gag 15-mer peptides at 0.8 to 1 ug per peptide per mL were used. CD4+ T cells upregulating both CD40 ligand and CD69 were sorted as responding cells. The receptor was derived from an adult man with HIV who was CMV-seropositive. This material consisted of CD4+ T cells sorted from PBMCs after approximately 19-hour stimulation, taken from a patient who received antiretroviral therapy. The chain couples TRBV19 to TRBJ2-3, with D possibly matching TRBD2 (6 bases). In DNA, the CDR3 is TGTGCCAGTAGTTCGGCGGGACCAGGTACGCAGTATTTT. Translating it yields CASSSAGPGTQYF.